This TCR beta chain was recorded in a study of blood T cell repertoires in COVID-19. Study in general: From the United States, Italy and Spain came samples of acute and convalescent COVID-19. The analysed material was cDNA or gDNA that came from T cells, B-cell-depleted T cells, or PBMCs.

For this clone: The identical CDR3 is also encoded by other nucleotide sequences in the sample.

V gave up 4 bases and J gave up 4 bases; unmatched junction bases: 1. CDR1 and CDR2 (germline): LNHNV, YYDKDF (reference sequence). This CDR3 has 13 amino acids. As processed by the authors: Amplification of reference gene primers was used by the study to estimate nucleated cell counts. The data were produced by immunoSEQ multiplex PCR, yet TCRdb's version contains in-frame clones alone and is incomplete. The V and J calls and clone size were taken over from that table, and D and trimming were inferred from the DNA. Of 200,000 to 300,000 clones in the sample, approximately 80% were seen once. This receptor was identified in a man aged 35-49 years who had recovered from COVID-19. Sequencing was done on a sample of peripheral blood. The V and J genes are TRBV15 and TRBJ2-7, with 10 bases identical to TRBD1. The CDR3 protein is CATSTDRGYEQYF. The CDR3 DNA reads TGTGCCACCAGCACGGACAGGGGGTACGAGCAGTACTTC.